These 25 T cell receptor beta chains were sequenced from one sample in a study of PD-L1 blockade in urothelial cancer. Time point: pretreatment peripheral blood. This table comes from immunoSEQ multiplex PCR, and its TCRdb copy is limited to in-frame clones, with some not included. The sample includes over 35,000 clones, about nine tenths of them seen just once. The specimen comprised PBMCs, sampled around atezolizumab (anti-PD-L1) treatment. The origin of the receptors is a woman aged 60-75 years with urothelial cancer.

This sequence joins TRBV29-1 and TRBJ1-2; 8 nucleotides line up with TRBD1. CDR1 SQVTM and CDR2 ANQGSEA come from the germline V gene. Germline trimming cut 4 bases from V and 7 bases from J; bases unmatched to any gene: 5. The CDR3 is 12 amino acids. CDR3 amino acids: CSVVGTGSGYTF. CDR3 nucleotides: TGCAGCGTTGTAGGGACAGGCTCTGGCTACACCTTC.

V is TRBV5-1 and J is TRBJ2-5, with TRBD2 matching 12 bases. The trim removed 0 bases at V and 5 bases at J, leaving 2 bases unmatched. Germline V CDR1 and CDR2: SGHRS, YFSETQ. The CDR3 contains 15 residues. For the CDR3, the DNA is TGCGCCAGCAGCTTGGGGACTAGCGGGAAGGAGACCCAGTACTTC. Protein product: CASSLGTSGKETQYF.

This chain joins TRBV5-6 and TRBJ2-4; 8 positions match TRBD1. The V gene end was trimmed by 2 bases and the J gene end by 8 bases; junction bases not matched to a gene: 9. The CDR3 has 15 residues. Per the germline V gene, CDR1 is SGHDT and CDR2 is YYEEEE. The CDR3 bases are TGTGCCAGCAGCTTCCCGGGACAGGCCTTTGACATTCAGTACTTC. This gives the protein CASSFPGQAFDIQYF. Based on the CDR3 plus reference TRBV5-6 and TRBJ2-4, the full variable domain is DAGVTQSPTHLIKTRGQQVTLRCSPKSGHDTVSWYQQALGQGPQFIFQYYEEEERQRGNFPDRFSGHQFPNYSSELNVNALLLGDSALYLCASSFPGQAFDIQYFGAGTRLSVL.

The genes are TRBV19 and TRBJ1-5; D gene ambiguous. The germline CDR1 and CDR2 sequences are LNHDA and SQIVND (reference sequence). V was pared by 4 bases and J by 2 bases, with 6 bases between. The CDR3 runs to 13 residues. This CDR3 is CASSRSGNQPQHF. DNA for the CDR3: TGTGCCAGTAGTAGGTCAGGCAATCAGCCCCAGCATTTT.

The rearrangement joins TRBV11-2 to TRBJ1-5, with 9 bases aligning to TRBD1. After removal of 5 bases from V and 3 bases from J, the junction contained 5 bases not matched to a gene. The germline gives CDR1 SGHAT, CDR2 FQNNGV. CDR3 length equals 15 residues. Here the CDR3 DNA reads TGTGCCAGCAGCCTTGGACAGGGGAACAATCAGCCCCAGCATTTT. This encodes CASSLGQGNNQPQHF.

The chain carries TRBV4-2 and TRBJ1-1; tentatively, D is TRBD1 (6 bases). The CDR3 covers 15 residues. Trimming cost V 0 bases and J 4 bases, with 12 bases left between them. Per the germline V gene, CDR1 is LGHNA and CDR2 is YNFKEQ. CDR3 protein: CASSQDLKGGTEAFF. CDR3 in DNA: TGTGCCAGCAGCCAAGATCTTAAAGGGGGCACTGAAGCTTTCTTT.

The V gene is TRBV4-2, the J gene TRBJ2-7; 12 bases are a match to TRBD2. The V segment lost 5 bases and the J segment 9 bases; nucleotides outside the gene matches: 14. The CDR3 contains 16 residues. The germline gives CDR1 LGHNA, CDR2 YNFKEQ. CDR3 in amino acids: CASSAPPSGRGGGQYF. Here the CDR3 DNA reads TGTGCCAGCAGCGCCCCTCCTAGCGGGAGGGGAGGTGGGCAGTACTTC.

The chain joins TRBV7-9 to TRBJ2-7; 11 nucleotides align to TRBD1. This CDR3 contains 16 residues. Per germline, CDR1 SEHNR and CDR2 FQNEAQ (reference sequence). Trimming took 5 bases from V and 3 from J; bases not matched to a gene: 9. CDR3 nucleotides: TGTGCCAGCAGCCGGACTGGACAGGGGGCTTTCTACGAGCAGTACTTC. Translation gives CASSRTGQGAFYEQYF.

This chain joins TRBV18 and TRBJ2-7; 13 nucleotides line up with TRBD2. From germline, CDR1 is KGHSH and CDR2 LQKENI. Germline trimming cut 6 bases from V and 2 bases from J; bases unmatched to any gene: 7. The CDR3 runs to 16 residues. The CDR3 protein is CASSRRLAGGTYEQYF. CDR3 DNA sequence: TGTGCCAGCTCCCGTCGACTAGCGGGAGGAACCTACGAGCAGTACTTC. Based on the CDR3 plus reference TRBV18 and TRBJ2-7, the full variable domain is NAGVMQNPRHLVRRRGQEARLRCSPMKGHSHVYWYRQLPEEGLKFMVYLQKENIIDESGMPKERFSAEFPKEGPSILRIQQVVRGDSAAYFCASSRRLAGGTYEQYFGPGTRLTVT.

The chain carries TRBV10-1 and TRBJ2-5; 11 positions agree with TRBD2. The CDR3 has 19 amino acids. Germline trimming cut 0 bases from V and 5 bases from J; bases unmatched to any gene: 14. Germline V lookup: CDR1 WNHNN, CDR2 SYGVQD (reference sequence). CDR3 DNA sequence: TGCGCCAGCAGTGAGTCTTTGGGGACTAGCGGTTATAGAATGGAGACCCAGTACTTC. This encodes CASSESLGTSGYRMETQYF.

The CDR3 nucleotides are TGTGCCAGCAGCCCCCAGAATGCGGGGGACTACACCTTC. Amino acids: CASSPQNAGDYTF. The rearrangement links TRBV7-8 to TRBJ1-2, with D maybe TRBD1 (5 bases). The V gene lost 5 bases and the J gene lost 10 bases, with 17 bases spanning the gap. CDR1 is SGHVS, CDR2 FQNEAQ, per germline. The CDR3 totals 13 residues.

V and J are TRBV27 and TRBJ1-5, with D unclear. This CDR3 is built from 14 residues. Germline assignment: CDR1 MNHEY and CDR2 SMNVEV (reference sequence). V dropped 6 bases and J dropped 0 bases, with 9 bases sitting between them. The CDR3 is CASRPGNSNQPQHF. The CDR3 DNA sequence: TGTGCCAGCAGGCCCGGGAATAGCAATCAGCCCCAGCATTTT.

The chain carries TRBV6-5 and TRBJ1-2; maybe TRBD1 (5 bases). V was pared by 0 bases and J by 3 bases, with 8 bases between. Germline values: CDR1 MNHEY, CDR2 SVGAGI. The CDR3 has 14 residues. The CDR3 spells CASSYSGGDYGYTF. In nucleotides, the CDR3 is TGTGCCAGCAGTTACTCGGGGGGGGACTATGGCTACACCTTC.

The rearrangement joins TRBV7-9 to TRBJ2-7; TRBD2 aligns across 11 bases. This CDR3 has 15 amino acids. V lost 6 bases to trimming and J lost 1 base; unmatched junction nucleotides: 5. The V gene's germline CDR1 is SEHNR and CDR2 FQNEAQ (reference sequence). The DNA of the CDR3 is TGTGCCAGCAGGCCCACTAGCGGGAGTTCCTACGAGCAGTACTTC. Translated: CASRPTSGSSYEQYF.

This clone appeared once. The genes are TRBV29-1 and TRBJ1-1; 8 bases fit TRBD1. CDR1 is SQVTM, CDR2 ANQGSEA, per germline. This CDR3 has 12 amino acids. CDR3 sequence: CRAGGQNTEAFF. Written as DNA, the CDR3 is TGCAGAGCAGGGGGCCAGAACACTGAAGCTTTCTTT. Variable domain in full (rest from reference TRBV29-1 and TRBJ1-1): SAVISQKPSRDICQRGTSLTIQCQVDSQVTMMFWYRQQPGQSLTLIATANQGSEATYESGFVIDKFPISRPNLTFSTLTVSNMSPEDSSIYLCRAGGQNTEAFFGQGTRLTVV.

The chain uses TRBV18 and TRBJ2-1, with 16 bases identical to TRBD2. The CDR3 is made up of 20 amino acids. The V segment lost 3 bases and the J segment 0 bases; nucleotides outside the gene matches: 8. Germline V gene sequence: CDR1 KGHSH, CDR2 LQKENI. CDR3 in amino acids: CASSPLPGLAGGSSYNEQFF. The CDR3 DNA follows: TGTGCCAGCTCACCTCTCCCGGGACTAGCGGGAGGGAGCTCCTACAATGAGCAGTTCTTC.

This chain connects TRBV4-2 to TRBJ1-5, with 7 bases lining up with TRBD1. The length of the CDR3 is 16 residues. The germline CDR1 and CDR2 sequences are LGHNA and YNFKEQ. The V gene end was trimmed by 1 base and the J gene end by 3 bases; junction bases not matched to a gene: 6. The CDR3 is CASSQGMGQHNQPQHF. In DNA form, the CDR3 reads TGTGCCAGCAGCCAAGGAATGGGACAGCACAATCAGCCCCAGCATTTT.

The chain joins TRBV4-2 to TRBJ1-2; the D is unclear. Between the trimmed V and J ends, which lost 0 bases and 7 bases, there was a span of 12 bases. Germline V CDR1 and CDR2: LGHNA, YNFKEQ. The length of the CDR3 is 14 residues. CDR3 residues: CASSQDKEIGGYTF. CDR3 bases: TGTGCCAGCAGCCAAGACAAAGAGATCGGTGGCTACACCTTC.

V usage is TRBV19 and J usage is TRBJ2-7, with 8 bases identical to TRBD1. Germline V lookup: CDR1 LNHDA, CDR2 SQIVND (reference sequence). Unmatched junction bases numbered 5, after V lost 4 bases and J lost 0 bases. The CDR3 covers 15 residues. As DNA, the CDR3 is TGTGCCAGTAGTAGGAACAGGGGGGTCTCCTACGAGCAGTACTTC. It specifies CASSRNRGVSYEQYF. Full variable domain (missing parts from reference TRBV19 and TRBJ2-7): DGGITQSPKYLFRKEGQNVTLSCEQNLNHDAMYWYRQDPGQGLRLIYYSQIVNDFQKGDIAEGYSVSREKKESFPLTVTSAQKNPTAFYLCASSRNRGVSYEQYFGPGTRLTVT.

The rearrangement uses TRBV29-1 and TRBJ2-7; TRBD1 matches 12 bases. The CDR3 is made up of 17 amino acids. The V gene's germline CDR1 is SQVTM and CDR2 ANQGSEA. Trimming at V came to 5 bases and at J to 4 bases, leaving 15 bases not matched to a gene. In DNA, the CDR3 is TGCAGCGTTATTCCGGGACAGGGGGCTGCCGGGGGATACGAGCAGTACTTC. Protein product: CSVIPGQGAAGGYEQYF.

The chain is built from TRBV6-5 and TRBJ2-7, with D hard to call. CDR3 size: 14 residues. The V end was cut by 2 bases, the J end by 0 bases, with 8 bases between. Germline CDR1 reads MNHEY; CDR2 reads SVGAGI. The DNA for the CDR3 is TGTGCCAGCAGTTACAACGCAGACTCCTACGAGCAGTACTTC. Amino acids: CASSYNADSYEQYF.

This chain uses TRBV19 with TRBJ2-5; 9 nucleotides line up with TRBD1. The CDR3 is 14 amino acids. The V gene's germline CDR1 is LNHDA and CDR2 SQIVND (reference sequence). Trimming cost V 9 bases and J 4 bases; bases outside gene matches: 9. CDR3 sequence reads: CASRSGQGLETQYF. For the CDR3, the DNA is TGTGCCAGCCGCTCCGGACAGGGGCTAGAGACCCAGTACTTC.

The rearrangement links TRBV29-1 to TRBJ2-7, with D perhaps matching TRBD1 (5 bases). Germline CDR1 is SQVTM and CDR2 is ANQGSEA. The CDR3 loop spans 12 amino acids. Between the trimmed V and J ends, which lost 4 bases and 4 bases, there was a span of 11 bases. CDR3 sequence reads: CSVGQGVYEQYF. Here the CDR3 DNA reads TGCAGCGTTGGTCAGGGTGTGTACGAGCAGTACTTC.

CDR3 nucleotide sequence: TGTGCCAGCAGTTCACAGTCTAACTATGGCTACACCTTC. Translated, it gives CASSSQSNYGYTF. The J gene is TRBJ1-2, the V gene TRBV28; D gene uncertain. The CDR3 contains 13 residues. V was trimmed by 4 bases and J by 0 bases, leaving 6 bases between them. Germline V lookup: CDR1 MDHEN, CDR2 SYDVKM.

V gene TRBV6-5 combines with J gene TRBJ2-1; TRBD1 aligns across 9 bases. Germline CDR1 is MNHEY and CDR2 is SVGAGI. The ends lost 6 bases at V and 4 bases at J; junction bases unmatched: 7. This CDR3 spans 15 amino acids. CDR3 sequence: CASRRGQGSYNEQFF. DNA for the CDR3: TGTGCCAGCAGGAGGGGACAGGGCAGTTACAATGAGCAGTTCTTC.